These T cell receptor beta chains were read from a single sample in a study of cytomegalovirus exposure and HLA in healthy donors. The data were produced by immunoSEQ multiplex PCR, yet TCRdb's version contains in-frame clones alone and is incomplete. The sample holds roughly 150,000 clones, roughly three quarters seen once. Sequencing was done on a sample of PBMCs. Receptors originate from a man aged 25 to 40 in good health and CMV-seronegative. CDR3s include the opening cysteine and the closing phenylalanine or tryptophan. A D gene is named only where the DNA matches it firmly. Where a row states a size, it is once, few, many or the class of an expanded clone; other rows omit it.

v_call	j_call	cdr3_length	d_call	clone_size	cdr3_nt	cdr3_aa
TRBV13	TRBJ2-1	17	.	.	TGTGCCAGCAGCTTAGGTCTTGAGGGGACTGGATACAATGAGCAGTTCTTC	CASSLGLEGTGYNEQFF
TRBV10-2	TRBJ2-7	12	TRBD2	.	TGCGCCAGGGGGGAGGGCCACTACGAGCAGTACTTC	CARGEGHYEQYF
TRBV4-1	TRBJ2-7	15	TRBD1	.	TGCGCCAGCAGCCAGACAGGGACAGGGGCCTACGAGCAGTACTTC	CASSQTGTGAYEQYF
TRBV6-5	TRBJ2-3	16	TRBD2	.	TGTGCCAGCAGTTACTCAAGCGGGACCGGCCCAGATACGCAGTATTTT	CASSYSSGTGPDTQYF
TRBV6-4	TRBJ1-2	14	TRBD1	.	TGTGCCAGCAGTGAAGAGACAGGGGGTCGCGGCTACACCTTC	CASSEETGGRGYTF
TRBV19	TRBJ1-1	17	TRBD1	.	TGTGCCAGTAGTATTTGGTGGCAGGGGGCTTTGAACACTGAAGCTTTCTTT	CASSIWWQGALNTEAFF
TRBV5-4	TRBJ1-5	16	.	.	TGTGCCAGCAGCTCTAGAGGGGAGGGGGGTAATCAGCCCCAGCATTTT	CASSSRGEGGNQPQHF
TRBV25-1	TRBJ1-1	15	.	.	TGTGCCAGCAGTGAATGGGGCCGAGGGAACACTGAAGCTTTCTTT	CASSEWGRGNTEAFF
TRBV21-1	TRBJ1-2	16	.	.	TGTGCCAGCAGCAAAGCGCGCGGGACAGGGGAATATGGCTACACCTTC	CASSKARGTGEYGYTF
TRBV29-1	TRBJ2-1	10	.	.	TGCAGCGCCGTGGCAGGACAACAGTTCTTC	CSAVAGQQFF
TRBV18	TRBJ2-2	15	TRBD2	.	TGTGCCAGCTCACCGGTAGCGGGAGTGGTCGGGGAGCTGTTTTTT	CASSPVAGVVGELFF
TRBV11-3	TRBJ1-2	12	.	.	TGTGCCAGCAGCTTAGACGGGGATGGCTACACCTTC	CASSLDGDGYTF
TRBV5-6	TRBJ2-1	16	.	.	TGTGCCAGCAGCATTTGGGGTGTTAGCGCCTACAATGAGCAGTTCTTC	CASSIWGVSAYNEQFF
TRBV7-9	TRBJ1-1	16	TRBD1	.	TGTGCCAGCAGCCCATCAGGGGGCTTATCGTACACTGAAGCTTTCTTT	CASSPSGGLSYTEAFF
TRBV28	TRBJ2-1	12	.	.	TGTGCCAGCAGTTTATTCCCGGGACTTCAGTTCTTC	CASSLFPGLQFF
TRBV19	TRBJ1-5	16	.	.	TGTGCCAGCTACGACATGAGGCAGGGCTTCAATCAGCCCCAGCATTTT	CASYDMRQGFNQPQHF
TRBV6-4	TRBJ2-1	15	TRBD2	medium-sized	TGTGCCAGCAGTCCTATGGCGGGAGAAGGGAATGAGCAGTTCTTC	CASSPMAGEGNEQFF
TRBV15	TRBJ2-3	15	.	.	TGTGCCACCGGCATGGGTCAGACACACACAGATACGCAGTATTTT	CATGMGQTHTDTQYF
TRBV19	TRBJ1-1	14	.	.	TGTGCCAGTAGCCCCACCCAGGGGAGCACTGAAGCTTTCTTT	CASSPTQGSTEAFF
TRBV29-1	TRBJ2-3	14	TRBD2	.	TGCAGCGCCTGGACTAGCGGAGTGGCGGATACGCAGTATTTT	CSAWTSGVADTQYF
TRBV7-3	TRBJ2-1	14	.	.	TGTGCCAGCAGCCCTCACGGGGATTACAATGAGCAGTTCTTC	CASSPHGDYNEQFF
TRBV7-6	TRBJ2-7	14	TRBD2	.	TGTGCCAGCAGCCTCGCGGGAGCGAGATACGAGCAGTACTTC	CASSLAGARYEQYF
TRBV11-2	TRBJ2-3	14	.	few	TGTGCCAGCAGTGCGGTCGGGAGCACAGATACGCAGTATTTT	CASSAVGSTDTQYF
TRBV10-2	TRBJ2-3	16	TRBD2	.	TGCGCCAGCAGTGACCCCCTAGCGGGAGGTACATATACGCAGTATTTT	CASSDPLAGGTYTQYF
TRBV5-1	TRBJ2-7	14	TRBD2	.	TGCGCCAGCAGCCAAGGGACTAGCGGCTACGAGCAGTACTTC	CASSQGTSGYEQYF
TRBV19	TRBJ2-7	13	TRBD1	.	TGTGCCAGTAGTTCCGGACAGGGTTACGAGCAGTACTTC	CASSSGQGYEQYF
TRBV29-1	TRBJ2-7	15	.	.	TGCAGCGTTGAGGAGGGGGGGGAGAGGTCCTACGAGCAGTACTTC	CSVEEGGERSYEQYF
TRBV30	TRBJ2-1	15	TRBD1	.	TGTGCCTGGAAAATCCGGGACAGGTCCTACAATGAGCAGTTCTTC	CAWKIRDRSYNEQFF
TRBV4-1	TRBJ2-1	16	.	few	TGCGCCAGCAGCCAAGCGGCGACAGCTTCCTACAATGAGCAGTTCTTC	CASSQAATASYNEQFF
TRBV2	TRBJ2-1	16	TRBD2	.	TGTGCCAGGGGACTAGCGGGAGGGCCAGGTGGCAATGAGCAGTTCTTC	CARGLAGGPGGNEQFF
TRBV2	TRBJ2-1	12	.	.	TGTGCCAGCAGTACCGACAACAATGAGCAGTTCTTC	CASSTDNNEQFF
TRBV7-3	TRBJ2-5	13	.	.	TGTGCCAGCAGCTTAGTGAGGTCGGAGACCCAGTACTTC	CASSLVRSETQYF
TRBV28	TRBJ2-7	14	TRBD1	.	TGTGCCAGCAGCACCCCGGGACAGGGATACGTGCAGTACTTC	CASSTPGQGYVQYF
TRBV30	TRBJ2-3	12	TRBD2	.	TGTGCCTGGGGGACTAGCTCTGATACGCAGTATTTT	CAWGTSSDTQYF